This T cell receptor (beta chain) was sequenced in a study of blood T cell repertoires in COVID-19. About the study: Samples taken during acute and convalescent COVID-19 were collected in the United States, Italy and Spain. PBMCs, B-cell-depleted T cells, or T cells were the source of the cDNA or gDNA that made up the material.

Per the original methods: Amplification from reference gene primers served as the basis for estimated nucleated cell counts. The method was immunoSEQ multiplex PCR; TCRdb's version includes in-frame clones alone and lacks a portion of them. The DNA gave D and trimming, while V, J and clone size come from that table. The table includes just under 150,000 clones, about 80% detected once. With 1 base removed from V and 6 bases from J, the gap between germline ends came to 15 bases. Germline V CDR1 and CDR2: SGHKS, YYEKEE (reference sequence). The CDR3 contains 15 residues. The chain carries TRBV5-5 and TRBJ2-3; TRBD2 is a possible D gene (5 bases). The sequenced sample was peripheral blood. The TCR sequence derives from a human donor in a cohort sampled during active COVID-19. The CDR3 sequence is CASSLSFWVADTQYF. The CDR3 DNA is TGTGCCAGCAGCTTGAGCTTCTGGGTAGCGGATACGCAGTATTTT.